Below, 17 T cell receptor beta chains from the same sample are listed, as sequenced in a study of cytomegalovirus exposure and HLA in healthy donors. Vbeta (60) and Jbeta (13) primers were used in the PCR. TCRdb keeps only in-frame clones here, not all; method: immunoSEQ multiplex PCR. The data show 150,000 to 160,000 clones, with approximately 80% seen just once and 6.5% to 7.5% held by the top ten. Sample: PBMCs. These receptors came from a woman aged 45 to 65 in good health and CMV-seropositive.

The chain uses TRBV9 and TRBJ2-3; no firm D call. Trimming removed 4 bases at V and 2 bases at J, with 17 bases between. In germline, CDR1 is SGDLS, CDR2 YYNGEE. The length of the CDR3 is 16 residues. The CDR3 bases are TGTGCCAGCAGCCCCCACTTGGGCACCTTCACAGATACGCAGTATTTT. Its translation: CASSPHLGTFTDTQYF.

This chain joins TRBV2 and TRBJ1-2, with D possibly TRBD1 on 5 matching bases. Germline loops: CDR1 SNHLY, CDR2 FYNNEI. The CDR3 length is 12 residues. Trimming stripped 7 bases from V and 5 bases from J, with 11 bases between. For the CDR3, the DNA is TGTGCCAGCACCGGAGACAGTTATGGCTACACCTTC. It translates to CASTGDSYGYTF.

This chain links TRBV19 with TRBJ1-5; 10 bases agree with TRBD1. The V gene end was trimmed by 7 bases and the J gene end by 4 bases; junction bases not matched to a gene: 7. The CDR3 has 15 amino acids. Germline assignment: CDR1 LNHDA and CDR2 SQIVND (reference sequence). The CDR3 bases are TGTGCCAGTAACGACGGACAGGGGGGAAATCAGCCCCAGCATTTT. It specifies CASNDGQGGNQPQHF.

The chain carries TRBV6-1 and TRBJ2-7; D not resolved. The CDR3 spans 10 residues. Germline CDR1 reads MNHNS; CDR2 reads SASEGT. CDR3 sequence reads: CGTSNYEQYF. In DNA form, the CDR3 reads TGTGGAACCTCTAACTACGAGCAGTACTTC.

The V gene is TRBV6-1, the J gene TRBJ1-2; D not resolved. The germline V gene has CDR1 MNHNS and CDR2 SASEGT. The V and J ends lost 3 bases and 3 bases respectively, with 11 bases between them. CDR3 length: 14 amino acids. CDR3 nucleotide sequence: TGTGCCAGCAGTGACATCAGGAAAGACTATGGCTACACCTTC. It codes for CASSDIRKDYGYTF.

This clone appeared a single time. The genes are TRBV2 and TRBJ2-7, with a possible D match to TRBD1 (5 bases). Per germline, CDR1 SNHLY and CDR2 FYNNEI. The CDR3 length is 12 residues. V shed 6 bases and J shed 6 bases, with 12 bases lying between them. This chain's CDR3 is CASRGLFSEQYF. DNA of the CDR3: TGTGCCAGCAGGGGGCTCTTTAGCGAGCAGTACTTC.

This clone showed up just a few times. The chain recombines TRBV19 with TRBJ1-5; 7 bases are a match to TRBD1. Unmatched junction bases numbered 8, after V lost 5 bases and J lost 4 bases. The CDR3 has 15 residues. Germline loops: CDR1 LNHDA, CDR2 SQIVND (reference sequence). The CDR3 DNA follows: TGTGCCAGTAGTCCGCGGGACAGTGTAAATCAGCCCCAGCATTTT. This translates into CASSPRDSVNQPQHF.

The V gene is TRBV29-1, the J gene TRBJ1-1; perhaps TRBD1 as D (6 bases). Trimming stripped 7 bases from V and 2 bases from J, with 17 bases between. Germline V gene lookup returns CDR1 SQVTM and CDR2 ANQGSEA. This CDR3 contains 14 residues. The CDR3 loop is CSAGVGASNTEAFF. The CDR3 DNA follows: TGCAGCGCCGGGGTGGGGGCGTCCAACACTGAAGCTTTCTTT.

This chain links TRBV6-5 with TRBJ2-7; possibly TRBD2 for D (6 bases). V was trimmed by 8 bases and J by 0 bases, leaving 11 bases between them. The germline gives CDR1 MNHEY, CDR2 SVGAGI. The CDR3 is 13 amino acids. CDR3 in DNA: TGTGCCAGCTTCGGGGAGGTCTCCTACGAGCAGTACTTC. It yields the protein CASFGEVSYEQYF.

This chain uses TRBV5-1 with TRBJ2-1, with D possibly matching TRBD1 (6 bases). The CDR3 contains 15 residues. V shed 2 bases and J shed 7 bases, with 16 bases lying between them. The germline V gene encodes CDR1 SGHRS and CDR2 YFSETQ. This CDR3 is CASSFGTPPGNEQFF. The DNA of the CDR3 is TGCGCCAGCAGCTTTGGGACACCTCCGGGTAATGAGCAGTTCTTC.

The J gene is TRBJ2-3, the V gene TRBV15, with D possibly matching TRBD1 (6 bases). Germline assignment: CDR1 LNHNV and CDR2 YYDKDF (reference sequence). The CDR3 sequence is 11 residues long. Deletions cut 1 base from V and 11 bases from J, with 7 bases between. The DNA of the CDR3 is TGTGCCACCAGCAGAGTACAGGGGCAGTATTTT. Its protein is CATSRVQGQYF.

The gene calls are TRBV12-1 and TRBJ1-3. TRBV12-1 is an annotated pseudogene. This CDR3 has 15 residues. The DNA of the CDR3 is TGTGCCGCCCAGGGAGGCAGGGTCCCCGGTGACACCATATATTTT. This translates into CAAQGGRVPGDTIYF.

The chain has TRBV4-1 and TRBJ1-5; the match to TRBD1 covers 8 bases. Trimming cost V 4 bases and J 5 bases; bases outside gene matches: 13. This CDR3 is 17 amino acids long. Per germline, CDR1 MGHRA and CDR2 YSYEKL. The CDR3 coding sequence is TGCGCCAGCAGCCCCAGGGGATCCGGACAGGGAGATCAGCCCCAGCATTTT. This gives the protein CASSPRGSGQGDQPQHF.

The chain combines TRBV5-1 with TRBJ1-6; 10 bases fit TRBD1. Germline V gene lookup returns CDR1 SGHRS and CDR2 YFSETQ. V lost 4 bases and J lost 5; bases outside the gene matches: 9. This CDR3 spans 17 amino acids. CDR3 in amino acids: CASSPRDRGLNNSPLHF. The CDR3 coding sequence is TGCGCCAGCAGCCCCCGGGACAGGGGTCTAAATAATTCACCCCTCCACTTT.

This chain uses TRBV4-3 with TRBJ2-3; TRBD2 agrees at 8 bases. CDR1 and CDR2 from the germline V gene are LGHNA and YSLEER. This CDR3 region has 13 residues. The trim removed 10 bases at V and 6 bases at J, leaving 9 bases unmatched. The CDR3 coding sequence is TGCGCCAAAAGGCGGGGGGTTTCGGATACGCAGTATTTT. This encodes CAKRRGVSDTQYF.

The chain joins TRBV23-1 to TRBJ1-2; 12 bases line up with TRBD1. Being an ORF, TRBV23-1 has a function that is uncertain. The CDR3 runs 20 residues. Unmatched junction bases numbered 19, after V lost 4 bases and J lost 4 bases. DNA for the CDR3: TGCGCCAGCAGTCCCCCGGTAGTCCGGGACAGGGGGCGCCTATTCTATGGCTACACCTTC. This translates into CASSPPVVRDRGRLFYGYTF.

This rearrangement joins TRBV4-1 to TRBJ2-3; D remains unclear. The germline CDR1 and CDR2 sequences are MGHRA and YSYEKL. The CDR3 has 14 residues. V lost 3 bases to trimming and J lost 1 base, with 8 bases between them. The CDR3 is CASSQSLGTDTQYF. The CDR3 region has the DNA TGCGCCAGCAGCCAGTCCCTTGGCACAGATACGCAGTATTTT.